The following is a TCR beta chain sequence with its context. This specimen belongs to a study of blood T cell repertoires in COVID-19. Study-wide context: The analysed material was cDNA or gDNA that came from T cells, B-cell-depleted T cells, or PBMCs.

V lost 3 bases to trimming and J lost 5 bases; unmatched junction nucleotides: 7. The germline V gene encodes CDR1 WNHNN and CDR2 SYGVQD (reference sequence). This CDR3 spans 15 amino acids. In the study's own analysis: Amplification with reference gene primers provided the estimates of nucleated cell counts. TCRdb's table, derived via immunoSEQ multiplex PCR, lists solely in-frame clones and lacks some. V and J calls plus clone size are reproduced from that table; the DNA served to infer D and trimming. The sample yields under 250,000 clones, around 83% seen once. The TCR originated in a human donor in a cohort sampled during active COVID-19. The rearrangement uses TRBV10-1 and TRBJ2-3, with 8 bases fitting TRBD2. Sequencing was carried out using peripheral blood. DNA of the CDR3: TGCGCCAGCAGTGACAGGCTAGCGGGTGAAGATACGCAGTATTTT. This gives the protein CASSDRLAGEDTQYF.